This record concerns one T cell receptor (beta chain) sequence. Its antigen is not known. The table came from immunoSEQ multiplex PCR; TCRdb's copy has only in-frame clones and leaves some out. The data hold roughly 150,000 clones, with around 90% observed a single time. J was trimmed by 5 bases and V by 3 bases; bases with no gene match: 7. Germline values: CDR1 SGHAT, CDR2 FQDESV (reference sequence). This CDR3 contains 15 residues. These data belong to a study of T cell responses to AZD1222 COVID-19 vaccine. Study summary: Timing groups of about 4 and about 12 weeks for second doses were pooled. General study findings and limits: Close to half of spike-specific TCRs reportedly recognize unmutated variant regions. Among AZD1222 vaccinees, only five or six were seropositive at baseline. The study found Spike-specific TCR breadth and depth rose after two AZD1222 doses.

The chain has TRBV11-1 and TRBJ2-7; TRBD2 aligns across 10 bases. The sequence derives from an adult in good health. Here the sequenced sample was peripheral blood, taken on day 0 of AZD1222 vaccination. CDR3 coding DNA: TGTGCCAGCAGCTTGGGAACTAGCGGGAACAACGAGCAGTACTTC. Translated: CASSLGTSGNNEQYF.